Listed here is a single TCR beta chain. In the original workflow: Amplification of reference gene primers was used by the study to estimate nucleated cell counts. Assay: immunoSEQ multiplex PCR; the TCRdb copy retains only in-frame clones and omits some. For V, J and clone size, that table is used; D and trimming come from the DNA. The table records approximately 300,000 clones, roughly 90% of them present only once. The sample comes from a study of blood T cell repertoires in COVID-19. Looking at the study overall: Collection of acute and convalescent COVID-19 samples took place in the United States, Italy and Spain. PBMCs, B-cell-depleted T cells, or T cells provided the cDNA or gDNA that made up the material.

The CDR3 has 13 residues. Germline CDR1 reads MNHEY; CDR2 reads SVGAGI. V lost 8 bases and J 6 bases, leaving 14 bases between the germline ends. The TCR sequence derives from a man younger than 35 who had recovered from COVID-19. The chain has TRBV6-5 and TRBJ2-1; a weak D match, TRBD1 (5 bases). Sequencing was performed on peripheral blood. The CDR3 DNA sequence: TGTGCCAGCGTGAGGCAGGGTGGCAATGAGCAGTTCTTC. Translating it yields CASVRQGGNEQFF.